The clone carrying this T cell receptor (beta chain) was counted ten times or more. Its antigen is unknown. This specimen belongs to a study of T cell repertoires in cytomegalovirus infection. Turning to the study itself: Matching HLA type, along with CMV infection, was indicated by public TCR beta signatures.

One entry per CDR3 protein results from TCRdb running MiXCR on the reads. The sample contains 300,000 or so distinct CDR3 sequences, around 10% of which appear only once. The CDR3 is 16 residues long. In germline, CDR1 is SGHDN, CDR2 FVKESK. V was cut by 5 bases and J by 8 bases, with 24 bases left in between. Study-wide findings and caveats: Public TCR beta family frequency separated CMV-and-HLA carriers, including in an independent cohort.

Sequencing was done on a sample of PBMCs. J is TRBJ1-2 and V is TRBV14, with D possibly being TRBD1 (6 bases). The origin of this receptor is a human donor in good health (CMV status not recorded). Some clones in this sample may be carry-over from other donors' samples. The CDR3 spells CASSNPYRAAFGGYTF. The CDR3 coding sequence is TGTGCCAGCAGCAATCCTTACAGGGCCGCCTTTGGAGGCTACACCTTC.